A single sample is the source of the 8 T cell receptor beta chains below, sequenced in a study of tumor-infiltrating lymphocytes in primary liver carcinoma. Production of TCR beta cDNA used 400 to 600 ng total RNA together with a constant-region primer. Three rounds of nested multiplex PCR with slightly modified ARM-PCR produced TCR beta libraries. Primers for the first two PCR rounds were TRBV1-TRBV30 forward primers and a C-beta reverse primer (roughly 10 cycles per round). TCRdb re-analysed the multiplex PCR reads in MiXCR, keeping a single row per CDR3 protein. The sample yields roughly 330,000 distinct CDR3 sequences, 65% seen once. The researchers obtained blood RNA from unsorted whole blood and also extracted germline DNA. The sequencing input was peripheral blood. The origin of the receptors is a man in his forties with primary liver carcinoma and hepatitis B virus infection.

This clonotype occurred many times. This chain connects TRBV11-2 to TRBJ1-4, with 8 nucleotides matching TRBD1. The CDR3 runs 17 residues. V was pared by 5 bases and J by 7 bases, with 15 bases of the junction left unmatched. Germline loops: CDR1 SGHAT, CDR2 FQNNGV. CDR3 coding DNA: TGTGCCAGCAGCCGGCAGGGGGCGCGTTTCTTCGGTGAAAAACTGTTTTTT. It translates to CASSRQGARFFGEKLFF.

As concerns this clonotype: An end of the junction differs from the germline gene, which may be a read error. V is TRBV11-3 and J is TRBJ2-1; maybe TRBD1 (5 bases). Per the germline V gene, CDR1 is SGHNT and CDR2 is YENEEA. This CDR3 contains 13 residues. CDR3 nucleotides: TGTGCCTGCAGCTCGAAGCAGGGTCGTGAGCAGTTCTTC. This codes for CACSSKQGREQFF.

Notes on this clonotype: This may arise from a read error, as a much more abundant clone is one base away. The chain is built from TRBV4-1 and TRBJ2-1; 10 bases agree with TRBD2. This CDR3 comprises 17 residues. Per germline, CDR1 MGHRA and CDR2 YSYEKL. In DNA, the CDR3 is TGCGCCAGCAGCCAACCTAGCGGGAGTATGTCCTACAATGAGCAGTTATTC. Its translation: CASSQPSGSMSYNEQLF.

Concerning this clonotype itself: Its ends do not fully match the called genes, so a read error is possible. The chain recombines TRBV11-2 with TRBJ1-4; unclear D gene. CDR1 is SGHAT, CDR2 FQNNGV, per germline. The CDR3 contains 16 residues. CDR3 sequence reads: CASSLDHGEFNEKLFF. The CDR3 nucleotides read TGTGCCAGTAGCTTAGATCATGGAGAGTTTAATGAAAAACTGTTTTTT.

A word on this clonotype: This may be a read error: a much more frequent sequence differs by one nucleotide. As DNA, the CDR3 is TGTGCCAGCCGACTAGCGAAATCCTACAATGAGCAGTTCTTC. It is translated as CASRLAKSYNEQFF. The chain uses TRBV12-3 or TRBV12-4 and TRBJ2-1, with 8 bases aligning to TRBD2. The CDR3 loop spans 14 amino acids. Trimming cost V 8 bases and J 1 base; bases outside gene matches: 4.

Worth noting for this clonotype: A junction boundary mismatches the germline segment, possibly from a read error. The chain has TRBV6-5 and TRBJ2-2, with 16 bases that match TRBD2. CDR1 MNHEY and CDR2 SVGAGI come from the germline V gene. The CDR3 is made up of 17 amino acids. CDR3 amino acids: CATLGLAGGSATGQLFF. CDR3 DNA sequence: TGTGCCACCTTGGGACTAGCGGGAGGGTCGGCCACCGGGCAGCTGTTTTTT.

With regard to this clonotype: At one end the junction does not follow the germline gene, possibly because of a read error. V is TRBV4-3 and J is TRBJ2-7; D gene unclear. This CDR3 has 13 residues. Germline V gene data show CDR1 as LGHNA and CDR2 as YSLEER. The CDR3 region is CASSQDIYYEQYF. DNA of the CDR3: TGCGCCAGCAGCCAAGACATTTACTACGAGCAATACTTC.

This chain joins TRBV24-1 and TRBJ1-1; the D is unclear. Trimming left V 1 base short and J 8 bases short, with 10 bases between. CDR3 length: 13 residues. Germline loops: CDR1 KGHDR, CDR2 SFDVKD. The CDR3, as DNA: TGTGCCACCAGTGATTTCCCCGGCGGGGAAGCTTTCTTT. Residues: CATSDFPGGEAFF.